What follows are 2 T cell receptor beta chains derived from one specimen sequenced in a study of T cell repertoires in cytomegalovirus infection. No cognate antigen is known for these TCRs. Via MiXCR, TCRdb re-called the reads, giving one row per CDR3 protein. The sample has 300,000 or so distinct CDR3 sequences; about 25% are singletons. Sequenced here: cultured PBMCs, sampled from culture after CMV antigen stimulation. Every receptor here comes from a human donor in good health (CMV status not recorded). Some clones in this sample may be carry-over from other donors' samples.

This clonotype was detected many times. The chain has TRBV12-3 or TRBV12-4 and TRBJ1-5; the match to TRBD1 covers 7 bases. V was pared by 4 bases and J by 4 bases, with 10 bases of the junction left unmatched. The CDR3 spans 16 residues. For the CDR3, the DNA is TGTGCCAGCAGTTCGTATACAGGGGAGCGGAATCAGCCCCAGCATTTT. Protein: CASSSYTGERNQPQHF.

This clonotype appeared a few times. The chain is built from TRBV20-1 and TRBJ2-4; no reliable D call. CDR1 and CDR2 from the germline V gene are DFQATT and SNEGSKA (reference sequence). Trimming removed 6 bases at V and 12 bases at J, with 15 bases between. The CDR3 spans 11 residues. The CDR3 spells CSATQNEDQYF. The CDR3 nucleotides read TGCAGTGCGACACAGAATGAGGATCAGTACTTC.